This T cell receptor (beta chain) derives from a study of blood T cell repertoires in COVID-19. This table comes from immunoSEQ multiplex PCR, and its TCRdb copy is limited to in-frame clones, with some not included. The profile shows 90,000 to 120,000 clones, approximately 90% of them singletons. The CDR3 sequence is 13 residues long. J lost 7 bases, V lost 7 bases, and 6 bases had no gene match. Per germline, CDR1 MNHEY and CDR2 SMNVEV (reference sequence). Specimen: peripheral blood. This receptor was obtained from a woman aged 30 to 39 with acute or convalescent COVID-19. The chain has TRBV27 and TRBJ2-1; 8 bases map to TRBD2. The CDR3 DNA reads as TGTGCCAGCACAGCGGGAGACCCGAATGAGCAGTTCTTC. Its translation: CASTAGDPNEQFF.